These T cell receptor beta chains were read from a single sample in a study of blood T cells in healthy people across ages. TCRdb analysed the 5' RACE reads with MiXCR anew, one entry per CDR3 protein. The sample has more than 1,000,000 distinct CDR3 sequences; around 25% are singletons. In addition, the sample was reused for a study of T cells of mothers and their children.

The sequenced material came from blood. The receptors were gathered from a girl aged 2 to 9 in good health. Each CDR3 is given with its conserved first and last residue. Fields, in order: D gene, J gene, V gene, clone size, CDR3 DNA, CDR3 protein. The D gene is left open where the match is weak. Clone size is shown for a subset of rows, as once, few, many or a class of expanded clone.

d_call: NA
j_call: TRBJ2-1
v_call: TRBV20-1
clone_size: NA
cdr3_nt: TGCAGTGCAACGGGGGTTGACAATGAGCAGTTCTTC
cdr3_aa: CSATGVDNEQFF

d_call: TRBD2
j_call: TRBJ2-7
v_call: TRBV5-1
clone_size: few
cdr3_nt: TGCGCCAGCAGCTTTGGGCTAGCGGGAACTCAATTTTACGAGCAGTACTTC
cdr3_aa: CASSFGLAGTQFYEQYF

d_call: TRBD2
j_call: TRBJ2-3
v_call: TRBV5-6
clone_size: NA
cdr3_nt: TGTGCCAGCAGCTTGGCGGTGACTAGCGGGAGCACAGATACGCAGTATTTT
cdr3_aa: CASSLAVTSGSTDTQYF

d_call: NA
j_call: TRBJ2-7
v_call: TRBV20-1
clone_size: NA
cdr3_nt: TGCAGTGCTAAGCCGTCTTCCCACGAGCAGTACTTC
cdr3_aa: CSAKPSSHEQYF

d_call: NA
j_call: TRBJ2-5
v_call: TRBV5-1
clone_size: NA
cdr3_nt: TGCGCCAGCAGCTTGGCTGGGGGTGTGGAAGAGACCCAGTACTTC
cdr3_aa: CASSLAGGVEETQYF

d_call: NA
j_call: TRBJ2-7
v_call: TRBV20-1
clone_size: NA
cdr3_nt: TGCAGTGCTAGATGGGGCCTGGCGAACGAGCAGTACTTC
cdr3_aa: CSARWGLANEQYF

d_call: NA
j_call: TRBJ1-6
v_call: TRBV12-3/TRBV12-4
clone_size: many
cdr3_nt: TGTGCCAGCAGTTTCAGCTCCTATAATTCACCCCTCCACTTT
cdr3_aa: CASSFSSYNSPLHF

d_call: NA
j_call: TRBJ2-7
v_call: TRBV19
clone_size: NA
cdr3_nt: TGTGCCAGCCGAGACCAGGGAGTTTACGAGCAGTACTTC
cdr3_aa: CASRDQGVYEQYF

d_call: NA
j_call: TRBJ1-6
v_call: TRBV4-3
clone_size: few
cdr3_nt: TGCGCCAGCAGCCGGAGGCTGTTGGGACTAAATTCACCCCTCCACTTT
cdr3_aa: CASSRRLLGLNSPLHF

d_call: NA
j_call: TRBJ1-1
v_call: TRBV4-3
clone_size: NA
cdr3_nt: TGCGCCAGCAGCCAAGACAGGGCCCACACTGAAGCTTTCTTT
cdr3_aa: CASSQDRAHTEAFF

d_call: TRBD1
j_call: TRBJ1-2
v_call: TRBV12-3/TRBV12-4
clone_size: many
cdr3_nt: TGTGCCAGCAGTCCGAGCCTCGGGTTGGACAGGCCTTATGGCTACACCTTC
cdr3_aa: CASSPSLGLDRPYGYTF

d_call: TRBD1
j_call: TRBJ2-5
v_call: TRBV29-1
clone_size: few
cdr3_nt: TGCAGCGTTGAGGGAGACAGGGTAGAGACCCAGTACTTC
cdr3_aa: CSVEGDRVETQYF

d_call: NA
j_call: TRBJ2-1
v_call: TRBV29-1
clone_size: NA
cdr3_nt: TGCAGCGTTGAACGTGTTAGCTCCTACAATGAGCAGTTCTTC
cdr3_aa: CSVERVSSYNEQFF

d_call: NA
j_call: TRBJ2-7
v_call: TRBV4-3
clone_size: few
cdr3_nt: TGCGCCAGCAGCCAAGAACGGGACTCATCGTCCTACGAGCAGTACTTC
cdr3_aa: CASSQERDSSSYEQYF

d_call: NA
j_call: TRBJ2-4
v_call: TRBV27
clone_size: NA
cdr3_nt: TGTGCCAGCAGTCCCTACAGGTTGGCCAAAAACATTCAGTACTTC
cdr3_aa: CASSPYRLAKNIQYF

d_call: TRBD2
j_call: TRBJ2-4
v_call: TRBV12-5
clone_size: NA
cdr3_nt: TGTGCTAGTGGTCCAGGACTAGCGGGGGGATCAAACATTCAGTACTTC
cdr3_aa: CASGPGLAGGSNIQYF

d_call: TRBD2
j_call: TRBJ2-1
v_call: TRBV24-1
clone_size: NA
cdr3_nt: TGTGCCACCAGTGATTTTTGGACTAGCGGTCTCAATGAGCAGTTCTTC
cdr3_aa: CATSDFWTSGLNEQFF

d_call: NA
j_call: TRBJ2-2
v_call: TRBV10-3
clone_size: NA
cdr3_nt: TGTGCCATCTCGATGAAGGGCACCGGGGAGCTGTTTTTT
cdr3_aa: CAISMKGTGELFF

d_call: NA
j_call: TRBJ2-1
v_call: TRBV29-1
clone_size: NA
cdr3_nt: TGCAGCGTGGAGTTAGCTGTGACCTACAATGAGCAGTTCTTC
cdr3_aa: CSVELAVTYNEQFF

d_call: TRBD1
j_call: TRBJ1-1
v_call: TRBV5-1
clone_size: NA
cdr3_nt: TGCGCCAGCAGCCCGGGACAGGGCGGTAGCCGAGGGCAGGATGAAGCTTTCTTT
cdr3_aa: CASSPGQGGSRGQDEAFF

d_call: NA
j_call: TRBJ1-2
v_call: TRBV10-2
clone_size: NA
cdr3_nt: TGCGCCAGCAGATCGCCAAAACAAGGCTACACCTTC
cdr3_aa: CASRSPKQGYTF

d_call: NA
j_call: TRBJ2-1
v_call: TRBV27
clone_size: few
cdr3_nt: TGTGCCAGCAGTTTATTGGGGGTCAACGAGCAGTTCTTC
cdr3_aa: CASSLLGVNEQFF

d_call: NA
j_call: TRBJ1-5
v_call: TRBV4-1
clone_size: few
cdr3_nt: TGCGCCAGCAGCCAAGTGAGCGGTCAGGGTGGAGATCAGCCCCAGCATTTT
cdr3_aa: CASSQVSGQGGDQPQHF

d_call: NA
j_call: TRBJ2-3
v_call: TRBV24-1
clone_size: NA
cdr3_nt: TGTGCCACCAGTGATTTGCAAGGGAAAGGGCCCACAGATACGCAGTATTTT
cdr3_aa: CATSDLQGKGPTDTQYF

d_call: NA
j_call: TRBJ1-6
v_call: TRBV20-1
clone_size: few
cdr3_nt: TGCAGTGCGCACAATACGGCTTCACCCCTCCACTTT
cdr3_aa: CSAHNTASPLHF

d_call: NA
j_call: TRBJ1-1
v_call: TRBV21-1
clone_size: NA
cdr3_nt: TGTGCCAGCAGCGTGCGGGACAGGCCCCGAGAGTTAGCTTTCTTT
cdr3_aa: CASSVRDRPRELAFF

d_call: TRBD1
j_call: TRBJ1-2
v_call: TRBV6-5
clone_size: NA
cdr3_nt: TGTGCCAGCAGTTTTTCCGGACAGGGAGTAGGCTACACCTTC
cdr3_aa: CASSFSGQGVGYTF

d_call: NA
j_call: TRBJ1-1
v_call: TRBV5-1
clone_size: few
cdr3_nt: TGCGCCAGCAGCTTGGGCCAGGGGAGACCTGAAGCTTTCTTT
cdr3_aa: CASSLGQGRPEAFF

d_call: TRBD2
j_call: TRBJ2-3
v_call: TRBV7-2
clone_size: NA
cdr3_nt: TGTGCCAGCCGACTAGCGGGAGAGGATACGCAGTATTTT
cdr3_aa: CASRLAGEDTQYF

d_call: NA
j_call: TRBJ2-1
v_call: TRBV29-1
clone_size: few
cdr3_nt: TGCAGCGTTGAAGCGGGTACAAATGAGCAGTTCTTC
cdr3_aa: CSVEAGTNEQFF

d_call: NA
j_call: TRBJ1-2
v_call: TRBV6-5
clone_size: NA
cdr3_nt: TGTGCCAGCAGTTCCTACGAGTTAAACTATGGCTACACCTTC
cdr3_aa: CASSSYELNYGYTF

d_call: NA
j_call: TRBJ1-2
v_call: TRBV7-9
clone_size: NA
cdr3_nt: TGTGCCAGCAGCCCCCCGAGCTGGGGTGATGGCTACACCTTC
cdr3_aa: CASSPPSWGDGYTF

d_call: NA
j_call: TRBJ2-7
v_call: TRBV4-1
clone_size: few
cdr3_nt: TGCGCCAGCAGCCAAGCGTCCGAGCAGTACTTC
cdr3_aa: CASSQASEQYF

d_call: NA
j_call: TRBJ1-6
v_call: TRBV20-1
clone_size: NA
cdr3_nt: TGCAGTGCTCCCTTATTCGAGGGAGTCGGCTCACCCCTCCACTTT
cdr3_aa: CSAPLFEGVGSPLHF

d_call: NA
j_call: TRBJ2-1
v_call: TRBV29-1
clone_size: few
cdr3_nt: TGCAGCGTCCGACCGCCGGGTGGTGAGCAGTTCTTC
cdr3_aa: CSVRPPGGEQFF

d_call: NA
j_call: TRBJ1-6
v_call: TRBV5-5
clone_size: few
cdr3_nt: TGTGCCAGCAGCTTGTTGGGCGGTGATGGGACCTATAATTCACCCCTCCACTTT
cdr3_aa: CASSLLGGDGTYNSPLHF

d_call: NA
j_call: TRBJ2-3
v_call: TRBV6-6
clone_size: NA
cdr3_nt: TGTGCCAGCAACAAAGCCACAGATACGCAGTATTTT
cdr3_aa: CASNKATDTQYF

d_call: NA
j_call: TRBJ2-1
v_call: TRBV11-2
clone_size: few
cdr3_nt: TGTGCCAGCAGCTTACGACTCGACAATGAGCAGTTCTTC
cdr3_aa: CASSLRLDNEQFF

d_call: NA
j_call: TRBJ1-2
v_call: TRBV19
clone_size: NA
cdr3_nt: TGTGCCAGTAGTACCCCAGGGACTTCGAGCGGCTACACCTTC
cdr3_aa: CASSTPGTSSGYTF

d_call: NA
j_call: TRBJ1-1
v_call: TRBV28
clone_size: few
cdr3_nt: TGTGCCAGCAGTTTCTTCAGGGTGTGGTCTGCGAACACTGAAGCTTTCTTT
cdr3_aa: CASSFFRVWSANTEAFF

d_call: NA
j_call: TRBJ2-3
v_call: TRBV3-1
clone_size: NA
cdr3_nt: TGTGCCAGCAGCCAAGAGTGGGGGGGCACAGATACGCAGTATTTT
cdr3_aa: CASSQEWGGTDTQYF

d_call: TRBD1
j_call: TRBJ2-2
v_call: TRBV5-5
clone_size: NA
cdr3_nt: TGTGCCAGCAGCGGGACGGGACAGGGGGCTGCCGGGGAGCTGTTTTTT
cdr3_aa: CASSGTGQGAAGELFF

d_call: NA
j_call: TRBJ2-1
v_call: TRBV29-1
clone_size: NA
cdr3_nt: TGCAGCGTTGAAAGACCAAGCTCCTACAATGAGCAGTTCTTC
cdr3_aa: CSVERPSSYNEQFF